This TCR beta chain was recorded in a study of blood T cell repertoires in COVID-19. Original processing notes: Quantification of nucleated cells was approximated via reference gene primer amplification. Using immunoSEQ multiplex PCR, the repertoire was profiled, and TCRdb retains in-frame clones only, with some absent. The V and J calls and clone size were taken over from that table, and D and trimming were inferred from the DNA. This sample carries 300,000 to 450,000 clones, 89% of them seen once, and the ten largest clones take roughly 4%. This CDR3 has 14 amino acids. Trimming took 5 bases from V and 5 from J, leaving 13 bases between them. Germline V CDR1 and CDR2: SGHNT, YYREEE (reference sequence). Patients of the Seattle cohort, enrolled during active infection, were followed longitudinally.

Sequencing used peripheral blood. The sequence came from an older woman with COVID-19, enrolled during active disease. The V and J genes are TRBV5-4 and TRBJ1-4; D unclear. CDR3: CASSNPGYNEKLFF. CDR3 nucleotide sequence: TGTGCCAGCAGTAATCCGGGATACAATGAAAAACTGTTTTTT.